This entry lists 9 T cell receptor beta chains sequenced from one sample in a study of beta chain features in type 1 diabetes. General study results and limits: Shorter TCRB CDR3s, moderately but significantly so, were found in Type 1 diabetes patients in all four CD4+ subsets.

Expressed TCRB transcripts were sequenced after all isolated RNA was converted to cDNA. TCRdb's table, derived via immunoSEQ multiplex PCR, lists solely in-frame clones and lacks some. The sample records hundreds of thousands of clones, approximately 10% being singletons. The antigens for these receptors are not known. Sequencing used naive CD4+ T cells from blood. These receptor sequences come from a man aged 25 to 40 with type 1 diabetes.

This rearrangement joins TRBV7-2 to TRBJ1-1; D is possibly TRBD1 (5 bases). This CDR3 is built from 15 residues. Per the germline V gene, CDR1 is SGHTA and CDR2 is FQGNSA. Trimming left V 6 bases short and J 0 bases short, with 14 bases between. CDR3 in amino acids: CASRPTGTMNTEAFF. The CDR3 DNA is TGTGCCAGCAGACCCACAGGCACGATGAACACTGAAGCTTTCTTT.

The V and J genes are TRBV5-1 and TRBJ2-1, with a tentative D call TRBD1 (6 bases). The CDR3 runs 15 residues. The germline CDR1 and CDR2 sequences are SGHRS and YFSETQ. With 4 bases removed from V and 5 bases from J, the gap between germline ends came to 16 bases. Here the CDR3 reads CASSRNPGQDNEQFF. In DNA form, the CDR3 reads TGCGCCAGCAGCCGGAACCCGGGACAAGACAATGAGCAGTTCTTC.

The table lists this clone with a few counts. The chain combines TRBV7-9 with TRBJ2-7; D possibly corresponds to TRBD1 (6 bases). The V gene lost 5 bases and the J gene lost 7 bases, with 24 bases spanning the gap. CDR1 is SEHNR and CDR2 is FQNEAQ in the germline V gene (reference sequence). CDR3 length: 16 amino acids. DNA for the CDR3: TGTGCCAGCAGCCCGGACTTCAGGGGACGGCCGGAAGAGCAGTACTTC. Its translation is CASSPDFRGRPEEQYF.

This clone was counted a few times. The chain uses TRBV7-2 and TRBJ1-2, with 9 positions matching TRBD1. The germline V gene has CDR1 SGHTA and CDR2 FQGNSA. V gave up 6 bases and J gave up 2 bases; unmatched junction bases: 10. There are 16 residues in the CDR3. The CDR3 sequence: CASSGGTGRGNYGYTF. CDR3 DNA sequence: TGTGCCAGCAGTGGCGGGACAGGGAGAGGGAACTATGGCTACACCTTC. Together with reference TRBV7-2 and TRBJ1-2, the CDR3 gives the full variable domain: GAGVSQSPSNKVTEKGKDVELRCDPISGHTALYWYRQSLGQGLEFLIYFQGNSAPDKSGLPSDRFSAERTGGSVSTLTIQRTQQEDSAVYLCASSGGTGRGNYGYTFGSGTRLTVV.

The gene calls are TRBV7-2 and TRBJ1-5, with 7 bases identical to TRBD1. With V trimmed by 5 bases and J by 6 bases, 13 bases remained unmatched. CDR3 length equals 16 residues. Per the germline V gene, CDR1 is SGHTA and CDR2 is FQGNSA. CDR3 in DNA: TGTGCCAGCAGCCTTACAGGGGTAGCGGAGGGTCAGCCCCAGCATTTT. It codes for CASSLTGVAEGQPQHF. Drawing the rest from reference TRBV7-2 and TRBJ1-5, the complete variable domain is GAGVSQSPSNKVTEKGKDVELRCDPISGHTALYWYRQSLGQGLEFLIYFQGNSAPDKSGLPSDRFSAERTGGSVSTLTIQRTQQEDSAVYLCASSLTGVAEGQPQHFGDGTRLSIL.

This clone was seen a handful of times. The chain recombines TRBV5-6 with TRBJ1-2; no reliable D call. Trimming left V 0 bases short and J 4 bases short, with 4 bases between. Germline-derived CDR1 and CDR2 are SGHDT and YYEEEE. The CDR3 sequence is 12 residues long. DNA of the CDR3: TGTGCCAGCAGCTTGGACGGCTATGGCTACACCTTC. Amino acid sequence: CASSLDGYGYTF. The whole variable domain, remainder taken from reference TRBV5-6 and TRBJ1-2, is DAGVTQSPTHLIKTRGQQVTLRCSPKSGHDTVSWYQQALGQGPQFIFQYYEEEERQRGNFPDRFSGHQFPNYSSELNVNALLLGDSALYLCASSLDGYGYTFGSGTRLTVV.

This clone came up a few times. The chain's CDR3 is CAWSAGTRAFF. Written as DNA, the CDR3 is TGTGCCTGGAGCGCCGGGACACGGGCTTTCTTT. The chain joins TRBV30 to TRBJ1-1, with D possibly being TRBD1 (6 bases). In germline, CDR1 is GTSNPN, CDR2 SVGIG (reference sequence). Trimming removed 3 bases at V and 11 bases at J, with 13 bases between. The CDR3 runs 11 residues.

This clone turned up a few times. The CDR3 region is CASSPDSALGANVLTF. Written as DNA, the CDR3 is TGCGCCAGCAGCCCGGACAGTGCGCTCGGGGCCAACGTCCTGACTTTC. The chain recombines TRBV4-3 with TRBJ2-6, with D maybe TRBD1 (6 bases). The CDR3 runs to 16 residues. The germline V gene encodes CDR1 LGHNA and CDR2 YSLEER. Trimming removed 4 bases from V and 4 bases from J, with 14 bases in between.

This clone was counted between two and nine times. The chain employs TRBV28 and TRBJ1-5; tentatively, D is TRBD1 (5 bases). The V and J ends lost 7 bases and 7 bases respectively, with 17 bases between them. Looked up from germline, CDR1 is MDHEN and CDR2 is SYDVKM. The CDR3 sequence is 14 residues long. The CDR3 protein is CASNQQGWWQPQHF. CDR3 bases: TGTGCCAGCAACCAGCAGGGATGGTGGCAGCCCCAGCATTTT.